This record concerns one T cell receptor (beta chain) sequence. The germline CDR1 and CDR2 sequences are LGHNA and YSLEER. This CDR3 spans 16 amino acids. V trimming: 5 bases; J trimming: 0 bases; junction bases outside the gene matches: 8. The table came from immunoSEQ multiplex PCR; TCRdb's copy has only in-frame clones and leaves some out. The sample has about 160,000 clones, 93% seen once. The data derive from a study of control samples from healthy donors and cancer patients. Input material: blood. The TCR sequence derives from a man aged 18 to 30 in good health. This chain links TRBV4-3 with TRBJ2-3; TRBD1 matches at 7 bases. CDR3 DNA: TGCGCCAGCAGCAAGCGGACAGGCCCTAGCACAGATACGCAGTATTTT. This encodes CASSKRTGPSTDTQYF.